This entry lists 20 T cell receptor beta chains sequenced from one sample in a study of cytomegalovirus exposure and HLA in healthy donors. Primers: 60 Vbeta forward and 13 Jbeta reverse. Sequencing was performed with immunoSEQ multiplex PCR; in TCRdb, only in-frame clones are kept and a portion is missing. The sample lists some 180,000 clones; around 80% were seen once. What was sequenced was PBMCs. The receptor set was obtained from a girl between 2 and 10 years old in good health and CMV-seropositive.

The chain recombines TRBV5-1 with TRBJ2-1; 9 bases are a match to TRBD2. The germline CDR1 and CDR2 sequences are SGHRS and YFSETQ. The CDR3 spans 14 residues. Trimming at V came to 5 bases and at J to 7 bases, leaving 7 bases not matched to a gene. The CDR3 is CASSLAGVKNEQFF. The CDR3 DNA reads as TGCGCCAGCAGTTTAGCGGGAGTTAAAAATGAGCAGTTCTTC.

This chain uses TRBV5-1 with TRBJ2-7; 12 bases align to TRBD2. This CDR3 region has 15 residues. Germline V gives CDR1 SGHRS, CDR2 YFSETQ. The V and J ends lost 4 bases and 3 bases, in that order; junction bases with no gene match: 5. CDR3 loop: CASSLTSGRNYEQYF. CDR3 DNA: TGCGCCAGCAGCCTGACTAGCGGGAGAAACTACGAGCAGTACTTC. Using reference TRBV5-1 and TRBJ2-7 for the parts outside the CDR3, the full variable domain is KAGVTQTPRYLIKTRGQQVTLSCSPISGHRSVSWYQQTPGQGLQFLFEYFSETQRNKGNFPGRFSGRQFSNSRSEMNVSTLELGDSALYLCASSLTSGRNYEQYFGPGTRLTVT.

This clone was seen only a few times. Other DNA sequences in the same sample also yield this CDR3. V and J are TRBV7-9 and TRBJ1-1, with 10 bases matching TRBD1. J lost 3 bases, V lost 5 bases, and 3 bases had no gene match. The CDR3 extends over 14 amino acids. Germline CDR1 and CDR2: SEHNR and FQNEAQ (reference sequence). The CDR3 spells CASSLGTGDTEAFF. Written as DNA, the CDR3 is TGTGCCAGCAGCCTCGGGACAGGGGACACTGAAGCTTTCTTT.

CDR3: CAISERLAGGGNEQFF. The CDR3 nucleotides read TGTGCCATCAGTGAGCGACTAGCGGGGGGGGGTAATGAGCAGTTCTTC. The V gene is TRBV10-3, the J gene TRBJ2-1; 14 bases fit TRBD2. This CDR3 has 16 residues. With V trimmed by 2 bases and J by 7 bases, 4 bases remained unmatched. The germline V gene encodes CDR1 ENHRY and CDR2 SYGVKD.

The chain combines TRBV28 with TRBJ2-5, with D tentatively TRBD1 (6 bases). V was clipped by 3 bases and J by 4 bases, with 18 bases between them. Germline V gives CDR1 MDHEN, CDR2 SYDVKM. The CDR3 is 16 residues long. The CDR3 sequence is CASSFLGARSGETQYF. The CDR3 nucleotides are TGTGCCAGCAGTTTTTTGGGGGCACGATCGGGAGAGACCCAGTACTTC.

The rearrangement links TRBV27 to TRBJ1-1, with 8 bases aligning to TRBD1. The CDR3 sequence is 12 residues long. CDR1 is MNHEY and CDR2 is SMNVEV in the germline V gene (reference sequence). The V gene end was trimmed by 5 bases and the J gene end by 6 bases; junction bases not matched to a gene: 2. The DNA for the CDR3 is TGTGCCAGCAGTCAACAGGGGGCTGAAGCTTTCTTT. It yields the protein CASSQQGAEAFF.

The chain combines TRBV4-1 with TRBJ2-2, with 8 bases lining up with TRBD2. CDR3 length: 17 residues. V lost 0 bases to trimming and J lost 7 bases; unmatched junction nucleotides: 10. Germline-derived CDR1 and CDR2 are MGHRA and YSYEKL. The CDR3 reads CASSQDRKSGSGGELFF. The CDR3 DNA follows: TGCGCCAGCAGCCAAGATCGGAAAAGCGGGAGTGGCGGGGAGCTGTTTTTT.

This sequence joins TRBV9 and TRBJ2-3; the match to TRBD2 covers 8 bases. The germline CDR1 and CDR2 sequences are SGDLS and YYNGEE. This CDR3 has 14 amino acids. Trimming cost V 6 bases and J 0 bases; bases outside gene matches: 3. CDR3 DNA: TGTGCCAGCACGCCGGGGGGGAGCACAGATACGCAGTATTTT. It translates to CASTPGGSTDTQYF.

This chain links TRBV4-1 with TRBJ1-2; tentatively, D is TRBD1 (6 bases). Trimming left V 3 bases short and J 4 bases short, with 18 bases between. The CDR3 contains 16 residues. Germline values: CDR1 MGHRA, CDR2 YSYEKL. Here the CDR3 DNA reads TGCGCCAGCAGCCATTACTTCGACAGGACCGGCTATGGCTACACCTTC. Amino acid sequence: CASSHYFDRTGYGYTF.

Only one count was recorded for this clone. V gene TRBV15 combines with J gene TRBJ2-7, with TRBD2 matching over 11 bases. Germline V CDR1 and CDR2: LNHNV, YYDKDF (reference sequence). The V and J ends lost 5 bases and 3 bases, in that order; junction bases with no gene match: 6. This CDR3 spans 15 amino acids. The CDR3 protein is CATSGRLAGFYEQYF. The CDR3 DNA sequence: TGTGCCACCAGCGGACGACTAGCGGGGTTCTACGAGCAGTACTTC.

The rearrangement links TRBV2 to TRBJ2-2, with D possibly TRBD2 on 6 matching bases. The CDR3 runs 15 residues. Trimming removed 6 bases at V and 2 bases at J, with 13 bases between. CDR1 and CDR2 (germline): SNHLY, FYNNEI. The CDR3 reads CASRGRGNNTGELFF. DNA for the CDR3: TGTGCCAGCAGGGGACGCGGGAATAACACCGGGGAGCTGTTTTTT.

This clone has only a few counts. The chain has TRBV9 and TRBJ2-2, with D possibly TRBD2 on 5 matching bases. The CDR3 totals 14 residues. The germline V gene encodes CDR1 SGDLS and CDR2 YYNGEE. V gave up 0 bases and J gave up 4 bases, with 7 bases separating them. CDR3 nucleotide sequence: TGTGCCAGCAGCGTAGATGGAGGCACCGGGGAGCTGTTTTTT. Translation gives CASSVDGGTGELFF.

The chain links TRBV15 to TRBJ2-3; D uncertain. The germline V and J ends were trimmed by 0 bases and 1 base, with 11 bases remaining between them. From germline, CDR1 is LNHNV and CDR2 YYDKDF (reference sequence). The CDR3 has 16 amino acids. The CDR3 is CATSRDRGYGTDTQYF. DNA of the CDR3: TGTGCCACCAGCAGAGATCGAGGATATGGCACAGATACGCAGTATTTT.

The chain uses TRBV6-6 and TRBJ2-5; 8 bases match TRBD1. CDR1 and CDR2 from the germline V gene are MNHNY and SVGAGI (reference sequence). V lost 4 bases to trimming and J lost 5 bases; unmatched junction nucleotides: 9. This CDR3 comprises 15 residues. CDR3 protein: CASSFGRGLSETQYF. As DNA, the CDR3 is TGTGCCAGCAGTTTCGGCAGGGGGCTTTCGGAGACCCAGTACTTC.

The V call is TRBV28, the J call TRBJ2-7; maybe TRBD1 (5 bases). Deletions cut 2 bases from V and 2 bases from J, with 13 bases between. This CDR3 is 15 amino acids long. Germline CDR1 reads MDHEN; CDR2 reads SYDVKM. For the CDR3, the DNA is TGTGCCAGCAGTTTACCCTCCAGGGATACCTACGAGCAGTACTTC. This translates into CASSLPSRDTYEQYF.

The V and J genes are TRBV9 and TRBJ2-1; D might be TRBD2 (5 bases). V was clipped by 0 bases and J by 0 bases, with 13 bases between them. The CDR3 is made up of 17 amino acids. Per the germline V gene, CDR1 is SGDLS and CDR2 is YYNGEE. The CDR3, as DNA: TGTGCCAGCAGCGTAGGGAGCGGCCCAAGCTCCTACAATGAGCAGTTCTTC. Residues: CASSVGSGPSSYNEQFF.

The chain has TRBV28 and TRBJ1-4; no clear D gene. V was trimmed by 5 bases and J by 8 bases, leaving 15 bases between them. The CDR3 length is 14 residues. Germline CDR1 and CDR2: MDHEN and SYDVKM. This CDR3 reads CASSPGWGVEKLFF. DNA of the CDR3: TGTGCCAGCAGTCCCGGGTGGGGAGTCGAAAAACTGTTTTTT.

This chain connects TRBV18 to TRBJ1-4; no firm D call. With 1 base removed from V and 8 bases from J, the gap between germline ends came to 11 bases. Germline CDR1 KGHSH, CDR2 LQKENI. The CDR3 runs 14 residues. DNA for the CDR3: TGTGCCAGCTCACCACAGGGAGGTGGCGAAAAACTGTTTTTT. As protein: CASSPQGGGEKLFF.

This sequence joins TRBV19 and TRBJ2-1; no clear D gene. CDR3 length: 13 residues. Trimming shortened V by 1 base and J by 5 bases, and 6 bases separated the two germline ends. Germline V CDR1 and CDR2: LNHDA, SQIVND (reference sequence). In nucleotides, the CDR3 is TGTGCCAGTAGTATAGTTCGAGACAATGAGCAGTTCTTC. Its protein is CASSIVRDNEQFF.

The chain uses TRBV7-2 and TRBJ1-5, with 7 bases aligning to TRBD1. The CDR3 contains 14 residues. The V gene end was trimmed by 4 bases and the J gene end by 3 bases; junction bases not matched to a gene: 3. Germline assignment: CDR1 SGHTA and CDR2 FQGNSA. The CDR3 sequence: CASSWGQYNQPQHF. In DNA, the CDR3 is TGTGCCAGCAGCTGGGGACAGTACAATCAGCCCCAGCATTTT. Looking up the rest from reference TRBV7-2 and TRBJ1-5 gives the full variable domain: GAGVSQSPSNKVTEKGKDVELRCDPISGHTALYWYRQSLGQGLEFLIYFQGNSAPDKSGLPSDRFSAERTGGSVSTLTIQRTQQEDSAVYLCASSWGQYNQPQHFGDGTRLSIL.